This T cell receptor (beta chain) was retrieved from a study of shared clonotypes between healthy human individuals. Points on this clone: Its antigen is not identified.

Method: immunoSEQ multiplex PCR; TCRdb's copy keeps in-frame clones and lacks some. The sample consists of about 2.3 million clones, roughly 92% of them appearing once. Points from the study as a whole: Relative to their counterparts shared across all four donors, non-shared clonotypes exhibited diminished generation probabilities.

Per germline, CDR1 ENHRY and CDR2 SYGVKD. This CDR3 region has 15 residues. The ends were cut back, 0 bases at V and 6 bases at J, with 12 bases in the middle. This clonotype originated in a man between 18 and 35 years old in good health. Some clones in this sample may be carry-over from other donors' samples. This chain links TRBV10-3 with TRBJ1-5, with D perhaps TRBD1 (5 bases). The sequenced sample consisted of naive CD4+ T cells from PBMCs. Subset of the sample: CD45RA+ positively selected. CDR3 sequence: CAISESIGASQPQHF. CDR3 coding DNA: TGTGCCATCAGTGAGTCGATAGGGGCCAGTCAGCCCCAGCATTTT.